One and the same sample provided the 23 T cell receptor beta chains below, sequenced in a study of Graves' ophthalmopathy and Graves' hyperthyroidism. Amplification from RNA transcripts yielded the TCR beta CDR3 regions. The first round was an RT-PCR with HTBI primers, and the second round was a multiplex PCR. Using its own MiXCR run on the multiplex PCR reads, TCRdb lists one record per CDR3 protein. The sample lists 57,000 or so distinct CDR3 sequences; approximately 52% were seen once. The specimen sequenced was peripheral blood. The receptors originated from an adult woman with Graves' ophthalmopathy.

This clonotype has ten or more counts. The chain employs TRBV14 and TRBJ1-2; the match to TRBD1 covers 9 bases. The CDR3 sequence is 14 residues long. V trimming: 3 bases; J trimming: 8 bases; junction bases outside the gene matches: 7. Germline CDR1 and CDR2: SGHDN and FVKESK. The DNA for the CDR3 is TGTGCCAGCAGCCACTGGACAGGGGCAAAGGGCTACACCTTC. Its protein product is CASSHWTGAKGYTF.

The chain couples TRBV2 to TRBJ1-3, with D hard to call. Trimming took 3 bases from V and 0 from J, leaving 12 bases between them. The CDR3 is 16 amino acids. CDR1 SNHLY and CDR2 FYNNEI come from the germline V gene. CDR3 amino acids: CASSDAGARSGNTIYF. The CDR3 region has the DNA TGTGCCAGCAGTGATGCAGGAGCCCGCTCTGGAAACACCATATATTTT.

This clonotype has ten or more counts. The chain couples TRBV4-3 to TRBJ2-7; 7 bases are shared with TRBD1. Germline V gene data show CDR1 as LGHNA and CDR2 as YSLEER. The length of the CDR3 is 16 residues. V dropped 3 bases and J dropped 2; count of bases not matched to a gene: 10. The CDR3 reads CASSQGTGEAPYEQYF. The DNA for the CDR3 is TGCGCCAGCAGCCAGGGCACAGGGGAAGCCCCCTACGAGCAGTACTTC.

The chain recombines TRBV20-1 with TRBJ1-5, with a possible D match to TRBD1 (5 bases). This CDR3 has 15 amino acids. V gave up 1 base and J gave up 2 bases, with 12 bases separating them. Looked up from germline, CDR1 is DFQATT and CDR2 is SNEGSKA (reference sequence). CDR3 residues: CSARAGGAGNQPQHF. Here the CDR3 DNA reads TGCAGTGCTAGAGCAGGAGGGGCTGGCAATCAGCCCCAGCATTTT.

This clonotype was seen at least ten times. The chain couples TRBV19 to TRBJ2-3; D is uncertain. Trimming removed 7 bases at V and 6 bases at J, with 17 bases between. The CDR3 has 14 residues. Germline V gene lookup returns CDR1 LNHDA and CDR2 SQIVND (reference sequence). CDR3 sequence (DNA): TGTGCCAGTAAGTCCTGTCGCGTGAGGGATACGCAGTATTTT. Protein product: CASKSCRVRDTQYF.

In its sample, this clonotype was seen many times. This chain uses TRBV15 with TRBJ1-1; 11 bases agree with TRBD1. Unmatched junction bases numbered 5, after V lost 3 bases and J lost 5 bases. Germline V CDR1 and CDR2: LNHNV, YYDKDF (reference sequence). CDR3 length equals 15 residues. CDR3 amino acids: CATSRDRGLGTEAFF. The CDR3 DNA reads as TGTGCCACCAGCAGGGACAGGGGGCTTGGAACTGAAGCTTTCTTT. Full variable domain (remainder filled in from reference TRBV15 and TRBJ1-1): DAMVIQNPRYQVTQFGKPVTLSCSQTLNHNVMYWYQQKSSQAPKLLFHYYDKDFNNEADTPDNFQSRRPNTSFCFLDIRSPGLGDTAMYLCATSRDRGLGTEAFFGQGTRLTVV.

This clonotype has just one count. The genes are TRBV7-9 and TRBJ2-7; 11 nucleotides agree with TRBD2. Germline lookup yields CDR1 SEHNR and CDR2 FQNEAQ (reference sequence). The CDR3 totals 15 residues. The V and J ends lost 5 bases and 0 bases, in that order; junction bases with no gene match: 3. CDR3: CASSHLAGGSYEQYF. CDR3 nucleotides: TGTGCCAGCAGCCACCTAGCGGGAGGCTCCTACGAGCAGTACTTC.

The chain combines TRBV18 with TRBJ2-1; 10 positions match TRBD2. There are 15 residues in the CDR3. V lost 4 bases, J lost 8 bases, and 8 bases stayed unmatched. Germline CDR1 KGHSH, CDR2 LQKENI. The CDR3 here is CASSREASGSYEQFF. In nucleotides, the CDR3 is TGTGCCAGCTCACGTGAGGCTAGCGGGAGTTATGAGCAGTTCTTC. Full variable domain (rest looked up from reference TRBV18 and TRBJ2-1): NAGVMQNPRHLVRRRGQEARLRCSPMKGHSHVYWYRQLPEEGLKFMVYLQKENIIDESGMPKERFSAEFPKEGPSILRIQQVVRGDSAAYFCASSREASGSYEQFFGPGTRLTVL.

This clonotype was seen many times. The chain is built from TRBV5-1 and TRBJ2-7; D possibly matches TRBD1 or TRBD2 (5 bases each). This CDR3 contains 12 residues. Germline values: CDR1 SGHRS, CDR2 YFSETQ. V was pared by 7 bases and J by 5 bases, with 13 bases between. CDR3 amino acids: CASEGPGDEQYF. DNA for the CDR3: TGCGCCAGCGAGGGGCCTGGGGACGAGCAGTACTTC. Filled out from reference TRBV5-1 and TRBJ2-7, the complete variable domain reads KAGVTQTPRYLIKTRGQQVTLSCSPISGHRSVSWYQQTPGQGLQFLFEYFSETQRNKGNFPGRFSGRQFSNSRSEMNVSTLELGDSALYLCASEGPGDEQYFGPGTRLTVT.

CDR3 coding DNA: TGTGCCAGCAGCTCCGGAGGGAACCAGTACTTC. Amino acids: CASSSGGNQYF. The chain uses TRBV9 and TRBJ2-5; tentatively, D is TRBD2 (6 bases). This CDR3 spans 11 amino acids. Germline CDR1 reads SGDLS; CDR2 reads YYNGEE. V lost 4 bases and J 10 bases, leaving 11 bases between the germline ends. Variable domain in full (rest from reference TRBV9 and TRBJ2-5): DSGVTQTPKHLITATGQRVTLRCSPRSGDLSVYWYQQSLDQGLQFLIQYYNGEERAKGNILERFSAQQFPDLHSELNLSSLELGDSALYFCASSSGGNQYFGPGTRLLVL.

The sample holds many counts of this clonotype. The rearrangement uses TRBV20-1 and TRBJ2-2; TRBD2 matches at 8 bases. Germline V CDR1 and CDR2: DFQATT, SNEGSKA (reference sequence). Trimming removed 4 bases from V and 9 bases from J; junction bases left unmatched: 7. The CDR3 runs 13 residues. The CDR3 loop reads CSATPNSGRELFF. The DNA of the CDR3 is TGCAGTGCTACCCCTAATAGCGGGAGGGAGCTGTTTTTT.

The chain has TRBV7-2 and TRBJ1-2, with 8 bases matching TRBD1. From germline, CDR1 is SGHTA and CDR2 FQGNSA. The CDR3 totals 14 residues. V dropped 5 bases and J dropped 7; count of bases not matched to a gene: 9. The CDR3 loop reads CASSLGGTGFGYTF. Here the CDR3 DNA reads TGTGCCAGCAGCCTAGGTGGGACAGGTTTTGGCTACACCTTC.

The rearrangement joins TRBV12-3 or TRBV12-4 to TRBJ1-6, with D uncertain. V was pared by 3 bases and J by 7 bases, with 10 bases between. The CDR3 has 14 residues. The CDR3 loop reads CASSFGLPNSPLHF. In DNA, the CDR3 is TGTGCCAGCAGTTTTGGACTGCCGAATTCACCCCTCCACTTT.

This chain's CDR3 is CAITTSGSEIFNEKLFF. The DNA of the CDR3 is TGTGCCATCACTACGAGCGGCTCTGAAATCTTTAATGAAAAACTGTTTTTT. This chain links TRBV10-3 with TRBJ1-4; D unresolved. This CDR3 region has 17 residues. The V end was cut by 7 bases, the J end by 4 bases, with 22 bases between. Germline CDR1 ENHRY, CDR2 SYGVKD.

V gene TRBV10-3 combines with J gene TRBJ2-1; 12 bases match TRBD2. Germline V gene lookup returns CDR1 ENHRY and CDR2 SYGVKD. The CDR3 has 15 amino acids. With V trimmed by 3 bases and J by 6 bases, 3 bases remained unmatched. DNA for the CDR3: TGTGCCATCAGTGAAGGACTAGCGGGGTCCAATGAGCAGTTCTTC. This gives the protein CAISEGLAGSNEQFF.

Of note for this clonotype: Its ends do not fully match the called genes, so a read error is possible. The gene calls are TRBV14 and TRBJ2-6, with a tentative D call TRBD1 (5 bases). CDR1 and CDR2 (germline): SGHDN, FVKESK. The CDR3 is 18 amino acids. CDR3 sequence reads: CAGSQGWQGEYGANVLTF. In nucleotides, the CDR3 is TGTGCCGGCAGCCAAGGATGGCAGGGTGAGTATGGGGCCAACGTCCTGACTTTC.

This chain's CDR3 is CAIGASGTDTQYF. The DNA of the CDR3 is TGTGCCATCGGGGCTAGCGGGACAGATACGCAGTATTTT. The chain links TRBV10-3 to TRBJ2-3; 8 positions agree with TRBD2. This CDR3 has 13 amino acids. The V segment lost 8 bases and the J segment 3 bases; nucleotides outside the gene matches: 4. Germline values: CDR1 ENHRY, CDR2 SYGVKD.

At least ten counts were recorded for this clonotype. V is TRBV9 and J is TRBJ2-7; D is perhaps TRBD1 (5 bases). This CDR3 is 13 amino acids long. The germline gives CDR1 SGDLS, CDR2 YYNGEE. Trimming cost V 0 bases and J 6 bases, with 10 bases left between them. The CDR3 DNA is TGTGCCAGCAGCGTAGTTGGTAGGGGCGAGCAGTACTTC. Protein product: CASSVVGRGEQYF.

V gene TRBV19 combines with J gene TRBJ1-5, with D hard to call. CDR1 and CDR2 from the germline V gene are LNHDA and SQIVND (reference sequence). V was shortened by 3 bases and J by 2 bases, with 11 bases between the two germline ends. The CDR3 is made up of 15 amino acids. This chain's CDR3 is CASSMGWQGNQPQHF. In DNA, the CDR3 is TGTGCCAGTAGTATGGGTTGGCAGGGCAATCAGCCCCAGCATTTT.

This clonotype was seen at least ten times. This chain connects TRBV7-8 to TRBJ1-2, with 9 bases lining up with TRBD1. The CDR3 sequence is 13 residues long. The V segment lost 4 bases and the J segment 7 bases; nucleotides outside the gene matches: 4. Germline values: CDR1 SGHVS, CDR2 FQNEAQ. The DNA for the CDR3 is TGTGCCAGCAGCTGGGACAGGGTCGGTGGCTACACCTTC. It translates to CASSWDRVGGYTF.

This chain joins TRBV9 and TRBJ1-2; possibly TRBD1 for D (6 bases). The CDR3 consists of 16 residues. V lost 4 bases and J 3 bases, leaving 19 bases between the germline ends. Germline loops: CDR1 SGDLS, CDR2 YYNGEE. CDR3 coding DNA: TGTGCCAGCAGCCGCAGCCGGGGACAAGGGCACTATGGCTACACCTTC. Encoded protein: CASSRSRGQGHYGYTF. The full variable domain, completed using reference TRBV9 and TRBJ1-2, is DSGVTQTPKHLITATGQRVTLRCSPRSGDLSVYWYQQSLDQGLQFLIQYYNGEERAKGNILERFSAQQFPDLHSELNLSSLELGDSALYFCASSRSRGQGHYGYTFGSGTRLTVV.

The genes are TRBV7-9 and TRBJ1-6; 9 bases are a match to TRBD1. CDR1 is SEHNR, CDR2 FQNEAQ, per germline (reference sequence). The CDR3 contains 16 residues. V shed 4 bases, J shed 4 bases, and the junction held 5 bases outside the gene matches. The CDR3 bases are TGTGCCAGCAGCTCTTTCGACAGGGGGTATAATTCACCCCTCCACTTT. This codes for CASSSFDRGYNSPLHF.

The chain links TRBV7-2 to TRBJ2-1, with TRBD1 identical over 9 bases. After removal of 5 bases from V and 14 bases from J, the junction contained 7 bases not matched to a gene. CDR1 SGHTA and CDR2 FQGNSA come from the germline V gene. The CDR3 runs 12 residues. The DNA of the CDR3 is TGTACCAGCAGCCTAATTGGACAGGGGAAGTTCTTC. Protein product: CTSSLIGQGKFF.